This T cell receptor (beta chain) was sequenced in a study of T cells after yellow fever vaccination. Study findings and constraints: A limited proportion of clonotypes was detected within both the CD4 and CD8 compartments. Subsequent booster samples again held most clones from primary vaccination (under 98% CD4, about 90% CD8). Although the secondary response was weaker, it peaked faster, at day 5 versus 15.

This clonotype was counted many times. Its antigen is not known. TCRdb independently ran MiXCR on the 5' RACE reads; one entry per CDR3 protein. The sample records hundreds of thousands of distinct CDR3 sequences, approximately 4% being singletons. Germline values: CDR1 SGHRS, CDR2 YFSETQ. CDR3 length: 17 amino acids. V lost 6 bases and J 0 bases, leaving 21 bases between the germline ends. The chain combines TRBV5-1 with TRBJ1-1; possibly TRBD1 for D (5 bases). Sequencing was performed on PBMCs, taken 5 days after the yellow fever booster vaccination. The clonotype comes from a man aged 18 to 35 who received the YFV17D yellow fever vaccine. The CDR3, as DNA: TGCGCCAGCACCCTTGGGCTGGGGCGCGCCATGAACACTGAAGCTTTCTTT. It translates to CASTLGLGRAMNTEAFF.